The clone carrying this T cell receptor (beta chain) was seen a handful of times. The antigen remains unidentified. In building TCR beta libraries, iRepertoire HTBI primers were used together with Arm-PCR of CDR3 regions. A single record per CDR3 protein comes from TCRdb applying MiXCR to the multiplex PCR reads. In the table there are 200,000 to 250,000 distinct CDR3 sequences, around a fifth of which are singletons. CDR3 size: 16 residues. Germline-derived CDR1 and CDR2 are MNHEY and SVGAGI. J lost 9 bases, V lost 2 bases, and 7 bases had no gene match. The sample originates from a study of regulatory T cells in long-lasting Graves disease. Study findings and constraints: The study found TRBV28, TRBJ1-2 and TRBJ2-5 favored in persistent disease.

Sample time point: newly diagnosed GD, antithyroid drugs for less than 3 months. PBMC RNA was the source of the TCR library. The same specimen was also included in a second study, on T cells in Graves' hyperthyroidism and ophthalmopathy. That source notes: Diagnoses rested on clinical symptoms, serum thyroxine and TRAb, thyroid ultrasound and orbital computed tomography.

This TCR derives from a woman aged 25 to 39 with Graves disease. The chain combines TRBV6-5 with TRBJ2-1, with 13 bases aligning to TRBD2. The sample here was peripheral blood mononuclear cells (PBMCs), taken at new diagnosis, from a patient treated with antithyroid drugs. CDR3 sequence (DNA): TGTGCCAGCAGTTACACAACTAGCGGGGGGGCCGGTGAGCAGTTCTTC. Its translation: CASSYTTSGGAGEQFF.